This T cell receptor (beta chain) is drawn from a study of molecular identifiers for immune sequencing clone quantification. Germline V gene data show CDR1 as LNHDA and CDR2 as SQIVND (reference sequence). This CDR3 has 14 amino acids. Trimming cost V 3 bases and J 0 bases, with 5 bases left between them. Using its own MiXCR run on the PCR reads, TCRdb lists one record per CDR3 protein. This sample has some 580,000 distinct CDR3 sequences, with around 25% found just once. V is TRBV19 and J is TRBJ1-4; no clear D. This TCR was recovered from a human donor in good health. Some libraries in this study had Jurkat cell RNA spiked in. Sequencing was carried out using naive CD8+ T cells from blood, with Jurkat cell RNA spiked in. The subset was: FACS-sorted CD8+CD4-CCR7+CD45RA+ naive T cells. The CDR3 sequence is CASSMGTTNEKLFF. CDR3 nucleotides: TGTGCCAGTAGTATGGGGACAACTAATGAAAAACTGTTTTTT.